This T cell receptor beta chain was sequenced for a study of blood T cell repertoires in COVID-19. Across the study: Researchers got acute and convalescent COVID-19 samples from the United States, Italy and Spain. Nucleic acid was either cDNA or gDNA, and it came from T cells, B-cell-depleted T cells, or PBMCs.

Authors' methods: Estimated nucleated cell counts came from reference gene primer amplification. TCRdb's table, derived via immunoSEQ multiplex PCR, lists solely in-frame clones and lacks some. V and J calls plus clone size are reproduced from that table; the DNA served to infer D and trimming. The data hold around 250,000 clones, with approximately 85% observed a single time. The CDR3 covers 16 residues. Germline-derived CDR1 and CDR2 are LGHNA and YNFKEQ. V was pared by 6 bases and J by 6 bases, with 13 bases of the junction left unmatched. The specimen sequenced was peripheral blood. The V gene is TRBV4-2, the J gene TRBJ2-3, with TRBD2 matching 9 bases. This clonotype was obtained from a man in his fifties with active or convalescent COVID-19. CDR3: CASRPVAGAYRDTQYF. CDR3 DNA sequence: TGTGCCAGCAGACCAGTAGCGGGAGCGTATAGGGATACGCAGTATTTT.